The 27 T cell receptor beta chains given below trace back to one sample, sequenced in a study of identical twins. TCRdb ran MiXCR on the 5' RACE reads and lists one entry per CDR3 protein. In the table there are about 240,000 distinct CDR3 sequences, roughly a tenth of which are singletons. Sequenced material: memory T cells sorted from blood. The source is a man aged 50 or older in good health.

This clonotype was seen ten or more times. CDR3 in DNA: TGTGCCAGCGGGACAGCGAACACCGGGGAGCTGTTTTTT. It is translated as CASGTANTGELFF. The rearrangement uses TRBV27 and TRBJ2-2, with 7 bases matching TRBD1. The germline V gene encodes CDR1 MNHEY and CDR2 SMNVEV (reference sequence). This CDR3 has 13 residues. The ends lost 8 bases at V and 0 bases at J; junction bases unmatched: 0.

This clonotype was seen ten or more times. The V and J genes are TRBV24-1 and TRBJ2-5; possible D gene TRBD2, 6 bases. There are 16 residues in the CDR3. CDR1 KGHDR and CDR2 SFDVKD come from the germline V gene. Trimming stripped 2 bases from V and 6 bases from J, with 18 bases between. The DNA of the CDR3 is TGTGCCACCAGTGATTCGACTCGGGGGAACCTAAAGACCCAGTACTTC. Translated, it gives CATSDSTRGNLKTQYF.

This clonotype showed up many times. The rearrangement joins TRBV12-3 or TRBV12-4 to TRBJ2-1, with 13 bases matching TRBD2. V lost 6 bases, J lost 7 bases, and 12 bases stayed unmatched. The CDR3 has 17 amino acids. The CDR3 nucleotides are TGTGCCAGCAGCCCCCGGACTAGCGGGAGTGTGTTGAATGAGCAGTTCTTC. Translated: CASSPRTSGSVLNEQFF.

This rearrangement joins TRBV5-1 to TRBJ2-2, with no clear D. V was pared by 9 bases and J by 3 bases, with 24 bases between. Germline V CDR1 and CDR2: SGHRS, YFSETQ. The CDR3 contains 17 residues. CDR3 amino acids: CATKLSTGLSYTGELFF. The CDR3 bases are TGCGCCACCAAATTATCCACCGGGTTATCGTACACCGGGGAGCTGTTTTTT.

This clonotype was detected ten times or more. This chain uses TRBV5-1 with TRBJ2-5; D remains unclear. From germline, CDR1 is SGHRS and CDR2 YFSETQ. The V gene lost 1 base and the J gene lost 2 bases, with 9 bases spanning the gap. This CDR3 is 14 amino acids long. The DNA of the CDR3 is TGCGCCAGCAGCTTGAAGGGATCGCAAGAGACCCAGTACTTC. Its protein is CASSLKGSQETQYF.

This clonotype was seen a few times. The DNA for the CDR3 is TGCGCCAGCAGCCAAGAAAGGACAGGGGGAAGGGGTGAAGCTTTCTTT. Translating gives CASSQERTGGRGEAFF. The chain uses TRBV4-3 and TRBJ1-1, with 10 positions matching TRBD1. Germline lookup yields CDR1 LGHNA and CDR2 YSLEER. The CDR3 length is 16 residues. Trimming removed 0 bases from V and 7 bases from J; junction bases left unmatched: 8.

This clonotype has more than one count but fewer than ten. The J gene is TRBJ2-1, the V gene TRBV3-1; 9 nucleotides match TRBD1. CDR3 length equals 16 residues. The V gene end was trimmed by 4 bases and the J gene end by 7 bases; junction bases not matched to a gene: 11. Germline CDR1 is LGHDT and CDR2 is YNNKEL (reference sequence). Here the CDR3 DNA reads TGTGCCAGCAGCCTCCCAGGACAGGGGCGCGGAAATGAGCAGTTCTTC. Its protein is CASSLPGQGRGNEQFF.

The chain recombines TRBV6-2 or TRBV6-3 with TRBJ2-2; 9 nucleotides match TRBD1. Germline CDR1 reads MNHEY; CDR2 reads SVGEGT. This CDR3 has 14 amino acids. Germline trimming cut 6 bases from V and 6 bases from J; bases unmatched to any gene: 5. The CDR3 sequence: CASRRGTGPGELFF. CDR3 sequence (DNA): TGTGCCAGCAGACGAGGGACAGGGCCCGGGGAGCTGTTTTTT.

This clonotype was found a few times. The chain joins TRBV5-1 to TRBJ2-5, with 8 positions matching TRBD1. Germline V gives CDR1 SGHRS, CDR2 YFSETQ. This CDR3 has 15 amino acids. V trimming: 3 bases; J trimming: 5 bases; junction bases outside the gene matches: 9. CDR3 nucleotide sequence: TGCGCCAGCAGCTCCGGACAGGGAAGCGGGGAGACCCAGTACTTC. Translating gives CASSSGQGSGETQYF.

This clonotype was picked up a small number of times. This rearrangement joins TRBV4-3 to TRBJ2-2, with D maybe TRBD1 (5 bases). Trimming pared 2 bases from V and 3 bases from J, leaving 19 bases between. The CDR3 is made up of 18 amino acids. Per germline, CDR1 LGHNA and CDR2 YSLEER. The CDR3 protein is CASSQSSGLRGDTGELFF. The CDR3 DNA follows: TGCGCCAGCAGCCAATCCTCCGGGTTAAGGGGTGACACCGGGGAGCTGTTTTTT.

This clonotype was seen a few times. The genes are TRBV20-1 and TRBJ2-5; D is possibly TRBD1 (5 bases). CDR1 is DFQATT, CDR2 SNEGSKA, per germline (reference sequence). Trimming cost V 5 bases and J 2 bases, with 18 bases left between them. The CDR3 runs to 15 residues. The chain's CDR3 is CSALGNRNLQETQYF. The CDR3 DNA reads as TGCAGTGCTCTAGGGAACAGGAACCTTCAAGAGACCCAGTACTTC.

This clonotype was counted at least ten times. J is TRBJ2-1 and V is TRBV3-1; 13 bases map to TRBD2. CDR3 length: 17 residues. After removal of 1 base from V and 4 bases from J, the junction contained 4 bases not matched to a gene. Germline-derived CDR1 and CDR2 are LGHDT and YNNKEL (reference sequence). The CDR3 DNA sequence: TGTGCCAGCAGCCAAGTACAACTAGCGGGGGGGTACAATGAGCAGTTCTTC. It specifies CASSQVQLAGGYNEQFF.

This clonotype was recorded many times. This chain links TRBV5-1 with TRBJ2-7, with D maybe TRBD2 (5 bases). The CDR3 has 15 amino acids. The germline V and J ends were trimmed by 0 bases and 4 bases, with 14 bases remaining between them. Per the germline V gene, CDR1 is SGHRS and CDR2 is YFSETQ. The chain's CDR3 is CASSLAVQPGYEQYF. The DNA for the CDR3 is TGCGCCAGCAGCTTGGCGGTCCAACCGGGGTACGAGCAGTACTTC.

The rearrangement links TRBV7-9 to TRBJ2-7; D is perhaps TRBD1 (6 bases). CDR3 length: 13 amino acids. Trimming stripped 5 bases from V and 5 bases from J, with 13 bases between. Germline-derived CDR1 and CDR2 are SEHNR and FQNEAQ (reference sequence). The CDR3 bases are TGTGCCAGCAGCAGCCACAGGGCCCACGAGCAGTACTTC. Amino acid sequence: CASSSHRAHEQYF. Based on the CDR3 plus reference TRBV7-9 and TRBJ2-7, the full variable domain is DTGVSQNPRHKITKRGQNVTFRCDPISEHNRLYWYRQTLGQGPEFLTYFQNEAQLEKSRLLSDRFSAERPKGSFSTLEIQRTEQGDSAMYLCASSSHRAHEQYFGPGTRLTVT.

This clonotype was seen many times. This chain joins TRBV5-4 and TRBJ2-3, with 7 positions matching TRBD2. CDR3 size: 15 residues. Trimming at V came to 0 bases and at J to 7 bases, leaving 8 bases not matched to a gene. The germline gives CDR1 SGHNT, CDR2 YYREEE (reference sequence). The CDR3: CASSLAFGGGNTQYF. The CDR3 DNA is TGTGCCAGCAGCTTGGCCTTCGGCGGGGGAAATACGCAGTATTTT. Full variable domain (outside the CDR3, taken from reference TRBV5-4 and TRBJ2-3): ETGVTQSPTHLIKTRGQQVTLRCSSQSGHNTVSWYQQALGQGPQFIFQYYREEENGRGNFPPRFSGLQFPNYSSELNVNALELDDSALYLCASSLAFGGGNTQYFGPGTRLTVL.

V is TRBV15 and J is TRBJ2-1; 7 nucleotides line up with TRBD2. CDR3 length equals 15 residues. Germline assignment: CDR1 LNHNV and CDR2 YYDKDF (reference sequence). With V trimmed by 0 bases and J by 8 bases, 7 bases remained unmatched. CDR3 in amino acids: CATSREAGTEHEQFF. The CDR3 DNA reads TGTGCCACCAGCAGAGAAGCGGGGACGGAGCATGAGCAGTTCTTC.

This clonotype showed up many times. V and J are TRBV7-2 and TRBJ2-5, with D tentatively TRBD1 (6 bases). From germline, CDR1 is SGHTA and CDR2 FQGNSA. The V gene lost 6 bases and the J gene lost 1 base, with 9 bases spanning the gap. This CDR3 contains 13 residues. The CDR3 DNA reads as TGTGCCAGCAGTGAGACAGGCCAAGAGACCCAGTACTTC. It specifies CASSETGQETQYF.

This clonotype was observed a handful of times. This chain links TRBV5-6 with TRBJ2-4; no definite D call. Trimming took 3 bases from V and 7 from J, leaving 5 bases between them. Germline CDR1 reads SGHDT; CDR2 reads YYEEEE. This CDR3 comprises 11 residues. The CDR3 bases are TGTGCCAGCAGCTCTAGGAACATTCAGTACTTC. Protein product: CASSSRNIQYF.

This clonotype was found a few times. The chain combines TRBV2 with TRBJ2-4, with no clear D. Germline CDR1 and CDR2: SNHLY and FYNNEI. The length of the CDR3 is 16 residues. Trimming shortened V by 0 bases and J by 3 bases, and 12 bases separated the two germline ends. CDR3 residues: CASSEASGSLKNIQYF. Written as DNA, the CDR3 is TGTGCCAGCAGTGAAGCATCCGGTTCCCTCAAAAACATTCAGTACTTC. Full variable domain (rest looked up from reference TRBV2 and TRBJ2-4): EPEVTQTPSHQVTQMGQEVILRCVPISNHLYFYWYRQILGQKVEFLVSFYNNEISEKSEIFDDQFSVERPDGSNFTLKIRSTKLEDSAMYFCASSEASGSLKNIQYFGAGTRLSVL.

As to this clonotype: The junction and the germline gene differ at one end; a read error may be behind it. The chain uses TRBV2 and TRBJ2-7, with D perhaps TRBD2 (6 bases). The germline V gene has CDR1 SNHLY and CDR2 FYNNEI. This CDR3 region has 14 residues. CDR3 DNA sequence: TGTGCCAGCGGTGAGCGGGCACACTCCTACGAGCAGTACTTC. It translates to CASGERAHSYEQYF. The entire variable domain, with the rest obtained from reference TRBV2 and TRBJ2-7, is as follows: EPEVTQTPSHQVTQMGQEVILRCVPISNHLYFYWYRQILGQKVEFLVSFYNNEISEKSEIFDDQFSVERPDGSNFTLKIRSTKLEDSAMYFCASGERAHSYEQYFGPGTRLTVT.

The DNA of the CDR3 is TGCGCCAGCAGCTTTACAGGGGGCACAGTTGAAAAACTGTTTTTT. Translating it yields CASSFTGGTVEKLFF. The chain combines TRBV5-1 with TRBJ1-4, with 9 bases identical to TRBD1. V shed 2 bases, J shed 7 bases, and the junction held 6 bases outside the gene matches. The CDR3 length is 15 residues. Per germline, CDR1 SGHRS and CDR2 YFSETQ.

Only a few counts were recorded for this clonotype. This rearrangement joins TRBV6-2 or TRBV6-3 to TRBJ2-2; 8 bases match TRBD2. The CDR3 runs to 16 residues. The V gene end was trimmed by 6 bases and the J gene end by 1 base; junction bases not matched to a gene: 7. Germline V CDR1 and CDR2: MNHEY, SVGEGT. CDR3 amino acids: CASSLGGGMNTGELFF. The DNA for the CDR3 is TGTGCCAGCAGCCTCGGGGGGGGAATGAACACCGGGGAGCTGTTTTTT.

This clonotype has at least ten counts. The CDR3 nucleotides are TGTGCCAGCAGCCAACAACAGGGGGCCTATTCACCCCTCCACTTT. Amino acid sequence: CASSQQQGAYSPLHF. The rearrangement uses TRBV14 and TRBJ1-6, with 9 bases matching TRBD1. The CDR3 extends over 15 amino acids. J gave up 8 bases and V 2 bases, and 4 bases lay outside the gene matches. Germline V gene data show CDR1 as SGHDN and CDR2 as FVKESK.

This clonotype came up many times. The chain links TRBV27 to TRBJ2-1; a weak D match, TRBD2 (6 bases). The CDR3 consists of 15 residues. Trimming took 3 bases from V and 9 from J, leaving 18 bases between them. From germline, CDR1 is MNHEY and CDR2 SMNVEV (reference sequence). The CDR3 region has the DNA TGTGCCAGCAGTTTGGAGGGACCAAAGTATCTTGAGCAGTTCTTC. It encodes CASSLEGPKYLEQFF.

This clonotype came up once. V usage is TRBV7-2 and J usage is TRBJ2-1, with 7 positions matching TRBD2. Germline CDR1 SGHTA, CDR2 FQGNSA. The CDR3 is 16 amino acids. Unmatched junction bases numbered 15, after V lost 6 bases and J lost 7 bases. The CDR3 spells CASRLLGGVRKNEQFF. The DNA of the CDR3 is TGTGCCAGCAGGCTTCTTGGGGGGGTGAGAAAAAATGAGCAGTTCTTC.

This clonotype has at least ten counts. The J gene is TRBJ2-7, the V gene TRBV5-1; D call uncertain. V was clipped by 4 bases and J by 7 bases, with 12 bases between them. CDR3 length: 12 amino acids. Per germline, CDR1 SGHRS and CDR2 YFSETQ. CDR3 residues: CASSTSHGEQYF. For the CDR3, the DNA is TGCGCCAGCAGCACGAGCCACGGGGAGCAGTACTTC. Looking up the rest from reference TRBV5-1 and TRBJ2-7 gives the full variable domain: KAGVTQTPRYLIKTRGQQVTLSCSPISGHRSVSWYQQTPGQGLQFLFEYFSETQRNKGNFPGRFSGRQFSNSRSEMNVSTLELGDSALYLCASSTSHGEQYFGPGTRLTVT.

The genes are TRBV27 and TRBJ1-2; no definite D call. The CDR3 is 15 residues long. V was pared by 2 bases and J by 4 bases, with 14 bases between. Germline V gene sequence: CDR1 MNHEY, CDR2 SMNVEV (reference sequence). In DNA, the CDR3 is TGTGCCAGCAGTTTAATGGCAGCTACGGGCTATGGCTACACCTTC. Protein product: CASSLMAATGYGYTF.